Here is one T cell receptor (beta chain) with its context. This clonotype was seen many times. It has no known antigen specificity. No base quality information exists; no much larger clone differs at one position. The CDR3 starts with the cysteine, ends with the phenylalanine, and has 14 residues. Of all the DNA, just the CDR3 is kept, 42 bases in frame from base 1. CDR1 is given as ENHRY and CDR2 as SYGVKD, both from the germline V gene. V is cut back by 4 bases and J by 5 bases, with 6 bases in the junction unmatched. The entry originates in a study of T cells after yellow fever vaccination (dated by TCRdb to the late 2010s). With regard to the full study: The SMART-Seq v4 Ultra Low Input RNA kit was used to prepare libraries from fractions with low cell numbers. Bulk TCR alpha and beta repertoires were sequenced longitudinally to track T-cell clones before and after primary and booster YFV17D yellow fever vaccination. Two healthy male donors, one aged 18 to 30 and one aged 30 to 40 years, were included in the cohort. Blood samples were taken at several timepoints before and after primary and secondary immunization, and bulk PBMC replicates and cell subsets were isolated. The paper's findings and limits, for the study overall: Only two donors were included in the study, so the extent to which the findings can be generalized is limited. After the booster, most of the clones that had expanded following primary vaccination were detected again (roughly 96% of CD4 and roughly nine tenths of CD8), which suggests that memory was broadly maintained. Compared with the primary T-cell response, the secondary T-cell response was faster but weaker, reaching its peak on day 5 rather than on day 15. Computational filtering was required because FACS-sorted repertoires could contain abundant contaminating clonotypes from the bulk population. A small share of clonotypes occurred in both CD4 and CD8 compartments, likely arising from convergent recombination.

Sample treatment or condition, as interpreted from the label and publication: live attenuated yellow fever vaccine strain. Two biological replicates of bulk PBMCs were collected at each blood-draw timepoint. A standard Ficoll-Paque protocol was used to isolate PBMCs from peripheral blood. RNA was extracted with TriZol from bulk PBMCs, CD4 and CD8 fractions, and dextramer-positive and dextramer-negative fractions. Synthesis of TCR cDNA relied on 5'RACE template switching, a step that introduced a universal primer site along with unique molecular identifiers. cDNA synthesis was primed from both the TCR alpha and TCR beta constant segments. Two PCR steps were used to amplify libraries, with sample barcodes and sequencing adapters being added in the second step. Libraries were sequenced on Illumina HiSeq 2500 (2x100 bp) or NovaSeq (2x150 bp). In the paper's pipeline: MIGEC handled demultiplexing of reads and collapsing into UMI consensus sequences, while MiXCR performed V(D)J alignment. Vaccine-responding clonotypes were defined with edgeR using replicate PBMC samples, requiring FDR below 0.01 and a log2 fold change above 5 up to day 15. Bulk clonotypes were assigned CD4 or CD8 identity according to which sequenced CD4 or CD8 repertoire held them at higher abundance. TCRdb's own reprocessing of the public reads used fastp at Q25 and MiXCR and kept productive beta chains. Here each entry gathers all rows of one CDR3 protein and keeps the most common genes and DNA. TCRdb, not the original authors, processed these V and J calls. This sample holds about 350,000 distinct CDR3 sequences; less than 9.5% were observed only once. The ten largest clones represent 15% to 20% of the sample.

The sample in question was PBMCs, obtained roughly 47 days after the first yellow fever vaccination. The chain uses TRBV10-3 and TRBJ2-3; a stretch of 7 junction bases matches TRBD2. This receptor was identified in a man aged 18-30 years who received the YFV17D yellow fever vaccine. The DNA sequence reads TGTGCCATCAGTGTTGATGGGGGGGGAGATACGCAGTATTTT. This translates into CAISVDGGGDTQYF.